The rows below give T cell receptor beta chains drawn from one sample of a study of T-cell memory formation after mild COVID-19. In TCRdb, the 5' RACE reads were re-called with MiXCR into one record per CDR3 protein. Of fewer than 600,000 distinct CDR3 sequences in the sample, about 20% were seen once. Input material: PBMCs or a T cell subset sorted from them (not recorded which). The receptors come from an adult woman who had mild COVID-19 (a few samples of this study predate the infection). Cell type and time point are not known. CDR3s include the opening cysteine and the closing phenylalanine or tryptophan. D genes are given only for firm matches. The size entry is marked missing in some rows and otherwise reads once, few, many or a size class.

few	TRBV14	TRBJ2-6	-	TGTGCCAGCAGCCAGGGGTACAGGTTCTCTGGGGCCAACGTCCTGACTTTC	CASSQGYRFSGANVLTF
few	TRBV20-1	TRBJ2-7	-	TGCAGTGCTAGGAAGCTAGCGAGCACCTACGAGCAGTACTTC	CSARKLASTYEQYF
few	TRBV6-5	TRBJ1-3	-	TGTGCCACCTCGGAGGGACCGCCCTTTCCGATATATTTT	CATSEGPPFPIYF
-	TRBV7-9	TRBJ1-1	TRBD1	TGTGCCAGCAGCTCTTACAGGGGGAACACTGAAGCTTTCTTT	CASSSYRGNTEAFF
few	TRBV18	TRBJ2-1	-	TGTGCCAGCTCATCGGCCACCCTCGACAATGAGCAGTTCTTC	CASSSATLDNEQFF
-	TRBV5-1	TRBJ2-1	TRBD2	TGCGCCAGCAGGTGGGCGGGAGACAGTGAGCAGTTCTTC	CASRWAGDSEQFF
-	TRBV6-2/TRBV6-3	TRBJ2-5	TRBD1	TGTGCCAGCAGTTACTCGAGGACAGGTTCGGAGACCCAGTACTTC	CASSYSRTGSETQYF
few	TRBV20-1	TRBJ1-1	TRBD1	TGCAGTGCTAGAGCCGGGACAGGGGAAACGAACACTGAAGCTTTCTTT	CSARAGTGETNTEAFF
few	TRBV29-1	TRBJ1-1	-	TGCAGCGTTGATGACGGAGACTACACTGAAGCTTTCTTT	CSVDDGDYTEAFF
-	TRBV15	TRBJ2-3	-	TGTGCCACCAGCAGAGATTTTCCCTGGGGCACAGATACGCAGTATTTT	CATSRDFPWGTDTQYF